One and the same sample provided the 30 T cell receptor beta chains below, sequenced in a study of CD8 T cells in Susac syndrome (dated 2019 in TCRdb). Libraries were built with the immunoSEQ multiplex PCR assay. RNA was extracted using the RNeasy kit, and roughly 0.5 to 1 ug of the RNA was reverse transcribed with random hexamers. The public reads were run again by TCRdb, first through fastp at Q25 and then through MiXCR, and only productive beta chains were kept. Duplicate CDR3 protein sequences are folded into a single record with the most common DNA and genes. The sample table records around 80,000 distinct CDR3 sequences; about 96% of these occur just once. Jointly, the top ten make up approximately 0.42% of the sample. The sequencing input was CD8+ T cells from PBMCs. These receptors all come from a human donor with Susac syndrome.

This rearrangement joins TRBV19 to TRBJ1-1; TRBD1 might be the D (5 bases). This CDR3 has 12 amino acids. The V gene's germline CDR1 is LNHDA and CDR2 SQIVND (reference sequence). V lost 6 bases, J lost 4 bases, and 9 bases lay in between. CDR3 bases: TGTGCCAGTAGGGAGGGGTTCACTGAAGCTTTCTTT. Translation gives CASREGFTEAFF.

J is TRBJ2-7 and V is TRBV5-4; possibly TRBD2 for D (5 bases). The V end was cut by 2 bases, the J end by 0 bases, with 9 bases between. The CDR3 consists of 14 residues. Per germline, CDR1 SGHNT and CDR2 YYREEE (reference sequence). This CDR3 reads CASSLSGSSYEQYF. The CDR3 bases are TGTGCCAGCAGCTTAAGCGGTAGCTCCTACGAGCAGTACTTC.

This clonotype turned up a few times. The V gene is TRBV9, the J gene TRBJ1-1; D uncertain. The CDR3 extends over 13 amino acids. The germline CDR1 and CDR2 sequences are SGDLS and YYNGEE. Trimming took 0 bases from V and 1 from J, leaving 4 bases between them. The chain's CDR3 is CASSVDRNTEAFF. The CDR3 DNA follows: TGTGCCAGCAGCGTAGACAGGAACACTGAAGCTTTCTTT.

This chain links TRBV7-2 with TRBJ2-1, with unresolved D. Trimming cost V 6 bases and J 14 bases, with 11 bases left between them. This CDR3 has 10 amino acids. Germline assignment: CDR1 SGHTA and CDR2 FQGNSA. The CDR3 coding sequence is TGTGCCAGCAGACACCTTCCGGAGTTCTTC. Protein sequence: CASRHLPEFF.

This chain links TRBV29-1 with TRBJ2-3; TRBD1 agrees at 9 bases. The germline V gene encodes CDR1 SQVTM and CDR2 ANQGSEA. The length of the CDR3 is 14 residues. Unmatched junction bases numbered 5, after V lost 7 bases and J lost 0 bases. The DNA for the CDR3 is TGCAGCGCCCCCGGGACAGGGAGCACAGATACGCAGTATTTT. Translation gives CSAPGTGSTDTQYF.

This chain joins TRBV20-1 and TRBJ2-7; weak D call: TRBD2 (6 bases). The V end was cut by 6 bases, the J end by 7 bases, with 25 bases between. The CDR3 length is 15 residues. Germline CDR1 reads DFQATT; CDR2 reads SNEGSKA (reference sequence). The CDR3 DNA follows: TGCAGTGCCCCTCGGCCAGGCCCTTCGGCGGGGGAGCAGTACTTC. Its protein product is CSAPRPGPSAGEQYF.

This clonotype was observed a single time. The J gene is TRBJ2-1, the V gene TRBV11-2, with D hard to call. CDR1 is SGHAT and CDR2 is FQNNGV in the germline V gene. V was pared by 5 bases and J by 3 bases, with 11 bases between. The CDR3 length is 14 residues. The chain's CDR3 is CASSRLADYNEQFF. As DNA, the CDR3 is TGTGCCAGCAGCCGGTTGGCAGACTACAATGAGCAGTTCTTC.

CDR3 nucleotides: TGCGCCAGCAGCCAGAGTCATCCGGGGCTCGAGCAGTACTTC. Residues: CASSQSHPGLEQYF. The chain is built from TRBV4-3 and TRBJ2-7; D may match TRBD1 or TRBD2 (5 bases each). V gave up 3 bases and J gave up 6 bases, with 15 bases separating them. Germline V gives CDR1 LGHNA, CDR2 YSLEER. This CDR3 is 14 amino acids long.

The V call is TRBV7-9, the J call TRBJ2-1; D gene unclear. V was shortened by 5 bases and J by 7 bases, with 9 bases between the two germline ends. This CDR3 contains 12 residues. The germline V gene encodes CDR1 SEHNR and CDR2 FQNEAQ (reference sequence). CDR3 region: CASSLGINEQFF. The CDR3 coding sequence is TGTGCCAGCAGCCTAGGGATAAATGAGCAGTTCTTC.

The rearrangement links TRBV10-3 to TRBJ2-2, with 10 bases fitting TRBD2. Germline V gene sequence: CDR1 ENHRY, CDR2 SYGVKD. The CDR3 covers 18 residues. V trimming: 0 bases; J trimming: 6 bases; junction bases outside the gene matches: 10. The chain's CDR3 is CAISESASGSSISGELFF. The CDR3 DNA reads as TGTGCCATCAGTGAGTCCGCTAGCGGGAGCTCAATATCCGGGGAGCTGTTTTTT.

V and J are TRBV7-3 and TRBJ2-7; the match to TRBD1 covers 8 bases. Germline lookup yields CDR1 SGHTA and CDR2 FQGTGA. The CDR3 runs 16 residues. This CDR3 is CASSLLHLWRPGGPNV. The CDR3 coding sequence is TGTGCCAGCAGCTTGCTCCACCTGTGGCGGCCAGGGGGCCCTAACGTC.

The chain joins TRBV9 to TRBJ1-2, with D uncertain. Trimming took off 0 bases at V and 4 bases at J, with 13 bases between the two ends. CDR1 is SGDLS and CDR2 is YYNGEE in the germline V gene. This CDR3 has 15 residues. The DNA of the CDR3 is TGTGCCAGCAGCGTAGGGGGTATCGGGAGCTATGGCTACACCTTC. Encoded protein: CASSVGGIGSYGYTF. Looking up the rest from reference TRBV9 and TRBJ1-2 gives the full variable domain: DSGVTQTPKHLITATGQRVTLRCSPRSGDLSVYWYQQSLDQGLQFLIQYYNGEERAKGNILERFSAQQFPDLHSELNLSSLELGDSALYFCASSVGGIGSYGYTFGSGTRLTVV.

For the CDR3, the DNA is TGTGCCAGTAGTATAAGGGACGAACACAATGAGCAGTTCTTC. Translating it yields CASSIRDEHNEQFF. The chain combines TRBV19 with TRBJ2-1, with D possibly called TRBD1 or TRBD2 (5 bases each). This CDR3 has 14 residues. V lost 2 bases to trimming and J lost 5 bases, with 10 bases between them. Germline V lookup: CDR1 LNHDA, CDR2 SQIVND (reference sequence).

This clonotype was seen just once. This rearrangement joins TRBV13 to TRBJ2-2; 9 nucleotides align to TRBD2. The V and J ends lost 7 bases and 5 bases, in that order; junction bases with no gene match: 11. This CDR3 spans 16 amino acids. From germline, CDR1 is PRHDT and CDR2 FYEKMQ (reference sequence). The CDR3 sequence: CASTPIAGEGTGELFF. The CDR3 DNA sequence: TGTGCCAGCACCCCCATAGCGGGAGAGGGGACCGGGGAGCTGTTTTTT.

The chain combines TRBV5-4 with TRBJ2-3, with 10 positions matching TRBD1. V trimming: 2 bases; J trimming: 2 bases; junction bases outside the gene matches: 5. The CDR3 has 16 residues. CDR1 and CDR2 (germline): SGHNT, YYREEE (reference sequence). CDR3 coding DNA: TGTGCCAGCAGCTTAGACAGGGGGCGCAACACAGATACGCAGTATTTT. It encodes CASSLDRGRNTDTQYF.

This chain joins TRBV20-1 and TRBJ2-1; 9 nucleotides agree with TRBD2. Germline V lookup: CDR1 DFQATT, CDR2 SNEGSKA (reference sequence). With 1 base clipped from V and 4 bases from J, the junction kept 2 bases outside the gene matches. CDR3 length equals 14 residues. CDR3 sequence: CSARGLADYNEQFF. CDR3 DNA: TGCAGTGCTAGAGGACTAGCGGATTACAATGAGCAGTTCTTC.

DNA of the CDR3: TGCAGTGCTAGAATACGAGATGGCTACACCTTC. Translating gives CSARIRDGYTF. The chain combines TRBV20-1 with TRBJ1-2, with D unresolved. The V and J ends lost 2 bases and 6 bases respectively, with 7 bases between them. Germline V gene data show CDR1 as DFQATT and CDR2 as SNEGSKA (reference sequence). The CDR3 totals 11 residues.

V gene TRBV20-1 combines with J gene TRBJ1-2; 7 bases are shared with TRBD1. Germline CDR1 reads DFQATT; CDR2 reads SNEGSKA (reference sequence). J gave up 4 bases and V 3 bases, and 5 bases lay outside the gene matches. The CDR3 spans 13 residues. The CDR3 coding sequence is TGCAGTGCTAGCGCCACAGGGGCCTATGGCTACACCTTC. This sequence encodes CSASATGAYGYTF.

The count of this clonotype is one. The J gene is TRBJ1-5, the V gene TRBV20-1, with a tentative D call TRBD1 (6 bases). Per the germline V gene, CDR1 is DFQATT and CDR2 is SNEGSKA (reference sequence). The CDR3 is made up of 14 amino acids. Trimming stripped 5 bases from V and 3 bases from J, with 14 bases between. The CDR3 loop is CSAGNYRANQPQHF. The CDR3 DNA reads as TGCAGTGCTGGGAATTACAGGGCCAATCAGCCCCAGCATTTT.

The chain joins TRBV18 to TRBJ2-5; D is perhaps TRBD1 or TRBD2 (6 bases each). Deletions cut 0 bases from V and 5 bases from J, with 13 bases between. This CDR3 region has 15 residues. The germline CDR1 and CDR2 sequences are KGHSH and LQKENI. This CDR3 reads CASSPPEKGGETQYF. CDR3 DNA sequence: TGTGCCAGCTCACCACCGGAGAAGGGGGGTGAGACCCAGTACTTC.

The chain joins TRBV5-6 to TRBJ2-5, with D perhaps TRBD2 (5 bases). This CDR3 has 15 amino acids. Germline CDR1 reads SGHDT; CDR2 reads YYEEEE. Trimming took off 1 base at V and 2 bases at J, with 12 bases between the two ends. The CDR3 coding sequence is TGTGCCAGCAGCTTGATAGCGCAAGTGCAAGAGACCCAGTACTTC. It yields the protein CASSLIAQVQETQYF.

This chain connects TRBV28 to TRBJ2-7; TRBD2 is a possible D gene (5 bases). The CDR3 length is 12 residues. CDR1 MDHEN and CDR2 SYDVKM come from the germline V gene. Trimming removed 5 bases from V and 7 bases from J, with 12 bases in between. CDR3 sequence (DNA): TGTGCCAGCAGTAGGTACAGCGGAGAGCAGTACTTC. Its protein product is CASSRYSGEQYF.

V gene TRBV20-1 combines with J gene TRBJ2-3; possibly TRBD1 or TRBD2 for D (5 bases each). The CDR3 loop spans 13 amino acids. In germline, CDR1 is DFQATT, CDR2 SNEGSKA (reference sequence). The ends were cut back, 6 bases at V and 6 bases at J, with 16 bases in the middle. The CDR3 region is CSALRDPTDTQYF. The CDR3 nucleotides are TGCAGTGCCCTTAGGGACCCCACGGATACGCAGTATTTT.

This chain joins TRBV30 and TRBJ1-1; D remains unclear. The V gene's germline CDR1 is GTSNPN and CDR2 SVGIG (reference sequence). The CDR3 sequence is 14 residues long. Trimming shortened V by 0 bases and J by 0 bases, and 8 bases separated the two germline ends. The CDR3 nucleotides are TGTGCCTGGAGTGTAGAGGGTTTGAACACTGAAGCTTTCTTT. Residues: CAWSVEGLNTEAFF.

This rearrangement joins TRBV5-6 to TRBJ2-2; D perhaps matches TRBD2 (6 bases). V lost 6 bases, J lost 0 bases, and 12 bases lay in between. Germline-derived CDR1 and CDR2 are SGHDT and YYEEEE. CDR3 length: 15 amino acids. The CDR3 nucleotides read TGTGCCAGCACCGGAGGGCCCTCGAACACCGGGGAGCTGTTTTTT. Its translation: CASTGGPSNTGELFF.

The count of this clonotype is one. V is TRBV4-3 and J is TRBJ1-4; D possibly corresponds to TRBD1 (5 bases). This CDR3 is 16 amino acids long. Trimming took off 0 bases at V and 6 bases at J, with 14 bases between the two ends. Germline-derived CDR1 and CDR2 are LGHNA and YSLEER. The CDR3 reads CASSQDRGSSYEKLFF. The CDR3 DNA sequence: TGCGCCAGCAGCCAAGATCGGGGCAGCAGTTATGAAAAACTGTTTTTT.

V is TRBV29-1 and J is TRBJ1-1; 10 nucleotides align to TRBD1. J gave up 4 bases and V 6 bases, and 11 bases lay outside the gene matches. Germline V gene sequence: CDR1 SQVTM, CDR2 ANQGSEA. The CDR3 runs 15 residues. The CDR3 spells CSVGTGADGSTEAFF. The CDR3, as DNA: TGCAGCGTCGGGACAGGGGCTGATGGGTCCACTGAAGCTTTCTTT.

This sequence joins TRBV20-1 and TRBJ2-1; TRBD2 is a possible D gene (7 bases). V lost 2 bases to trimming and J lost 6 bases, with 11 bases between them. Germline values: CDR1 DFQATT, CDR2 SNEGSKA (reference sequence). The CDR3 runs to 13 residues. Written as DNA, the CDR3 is TGCAGTGCTAGACAAAGGGGGGGCAATGAGCAGTTCTTC. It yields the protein CSARQRGGNEQFF.

The CDR3, as DNA: TGCAGCGTTGTGGGACAGGGCTCTGGGGCCAACGTCCTGACTTTC. The encoded protein is CSVVGQGSGANVLTF. The V call is TRBV29-1, the J call TRBJ2-6; 9 nucleotides align to TRBD1. This CDR3 contains 15 residues. The V and J ends lost 4 bases and 0 bases, in that order; junction bases with no gene match: 1. Germline V CDR1 and CDR2: SQVTM, ANQGSEA.

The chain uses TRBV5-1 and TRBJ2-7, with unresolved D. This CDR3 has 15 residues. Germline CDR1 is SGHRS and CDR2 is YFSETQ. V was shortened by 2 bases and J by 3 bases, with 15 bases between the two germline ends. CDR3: CASSFGYGLNYEQYF. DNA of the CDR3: TGCGCCAGCAGCTTTGGATACGGGCTCAACTACGAGCAGTACTTC. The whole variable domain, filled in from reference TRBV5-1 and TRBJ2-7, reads KAGVTQTPRYLIKTRGQQVTLSCSPISGHRSVSWYQQTPGQGLQFLFEYFSETQRNKGNFPGRFSGRQFSNSRSEMNVSTLELGDSALYLCASSFGYGLNYEQYFGPGTRLTVT.